The clone carrying this T cell receptor (beta chain) turned up a few times. Antigen: not known. For the second PCR, which ran for roughly 6 to 12 cycles, a sample-barcoded 5' primer and a J-beta primer mix were used. Via MiXCR, TCRdb re-called the 5' RACE reads, giving one row per CDR3 protein. Altogether more than 1,400,000 distinct CDR3 sequences are present, about 40% being singletons, with the ten largest covering 6.5% to 10%. Collection of around 10 milliliters of peripheral blood was performed for each donor. V gave up 7 bases and J gave up 5 bases, with 24 bases separating them. CDR1 is SGHAT and CDR2 is FQNNGV in the germline V gene. CDR3 length equals 17 residues. These data come from a study of blood T cells in healthy people across ages. Study-level points and caveats: Across the age range, TCR beta diversity per million T cells fell in a roughly linear way. Long-lived donors carried more naive CD4+ cells and greater diversity than aged donors. The unsorted PBMCs prevented any conclusive comparison of naive versus antigen-experienced cells.

This clonotype was sampled from a woman aged 18-35 years in good health. The chain recombines TRBV11-2 with TRBJ2-1; D is possibly TRBD2 (6 bases). The sequenced material came from blood. The CDR3 DNA reads as TGTGCCAGCAAACCTATAAAAACGGCCCGGAGGGACAATGAGCAGTTCTTC. Translation: CASKPIKTARRDNEQFF.